Each of the 3 T cell receptor beta chains below was sequenced from the same sample in a study of blood T cell repertoires in COVID-19. Generated by immunoSEQ multiplex PCR, the TCRdb table keeps only in-frame clones and is missing some. Here the sample spans about 670,000 clones, 80% to 90% being singletons. The specimen sequenced was peripheral blood. Every receptor here comes from a woman younger than 35 with acute or convalescent COVID-19.

This chain connects TRBV28 to TRBJ2-7, with 7 bases fitting TRBD1. The ends lost 4 bases at V and 2 bases at J; junction bases unmatched: 11. The CDR3 contains 16 residues. Germline CDR1 is MDHEN and CDR2 is SYDVKM. CDR3 sequence (DNA): TGTGCCAGCAGTTCCTTCTACGGGACAGAAGCCTACGAGCAGTACTTC. As protein: CASSSFYGTEAYEQYF. The complete variable domain, with remaining parts taken from reference TRBV28 and TRBJ2-7, reads DVKVTQSSRYLVKRTGEKVFLECVQDMDHENMFWYRQDPGLGLRLIYFSYDVKMKEKGDIPEGYSVSREKKERFSLILESASTNQTSMYLCASSSFYGTEAYEQYFGPGTRLTVT.

About this clone: At one end, the junction sequence differs from germline, possibly due to a read error. The chain recombines TRBV6-5 with TRBJ1-2; D perhaps matches TRBD1 (5 bases). Germline CDR1 MNHEY, CDR2 SVGAGI. The CDR3 loop spans 13 amino acids. For the CDR3, the DNA is TGTGCCAGCAGTTACTCGATCAGCGGGACGCCTTACTTC. As protein: CASSYSISGTPYF.

This clone was found once. This sample also contains other DNA sequences that code for the same CDR3. The V call is TRBV19, the J call TRBJ1-1; D is unclear. The germline V gene has CDR1 LNHDA and CDR2 SQIVND (reference sequence). The length of the CDR3 is 12 residues. The germline V and J ends were trimmed by 5 bases and 4 bases, with 8 bases remaining between them. CDR3 DNA: TGTGCCAGTAGTCCGGGTGGCACTGAAGCTTTCTTT. Its translation: CASSPGGTEAFF.